The 3 T cell receptor beta chains in this list originate from one sample, sequenced in a study of human T cells and chemical hapten exposure. Time point given: patch test 3, about 24 weeks after DPC sensitization. The treatment was: therapeutic diphenylcyclopropenone sensitization with weekly scalp DPC. TCRdb reanalysed the RACE reads using MiXCR and keeps one entry per CDR3 protein. The sample has some 84,000 distinct CDR3 sequences, about 10% seen once. Sequencing was performed on whole blood, taken in connection with sensitization to the hapten diphenylcyclopropenone (DPC). The receptor set was obtained from a woman in her fifties or sixties with alopecia areata. Some clones in this sample may be carry-over from other donors' samples.

Ten or more counts support this clonotype. The rearrangement links TRBV19 to TRBJ1-5, with a possible D match to TRBD1 (5 bases). CDR1 is LNHDA and CDR2 is SQIVND in the germline V gene (reference sequence). CDR3 length equals 15 residues. The V end lost 4 bases, the J end lost 6 bases, and 16 bases lay between the germline ends. CDR3 sequence (DNA): TGTGCCAGTAGTACGTGGGACGGATACTCTCAGCCCCAGCATTTT. Protein product: CASSTWDGYSQPQHF.

The chain recombines TRBV18 with TRBJ2-1, with TRBD2 matching 10 bases. J gave up 10 bases and V 2 bases, and 5 bases lay outside the gene matches. Germline lookup yields CDR1 KGHSH and CDR2 LQKENI. This CDR3 has 14 amino acids. This CDR3 is CASSPASGRGEQFF. In DNA form, the CDR3 reads TGTGCCAGCTCACCAGCTAGCGGGAGAGGGGAGCAGTTCTTC.

This clonotype has at least ten counts. The chain has TRBV12-3 or TRBV12-4 and TRBJ2-5; possible D gene TRBD2, 6 bases. Trimming removed 3 bases at V and 2 bases at J, with 10 bases between. The CDR3 has 14 amino acids. The CDR3 loop reads CASSFSGRQETQYF. The CDR3 nucleotides are TGTGCCAGCAGTTTTTCAGGGAGGCAAGAGACCCAGTACTTC.